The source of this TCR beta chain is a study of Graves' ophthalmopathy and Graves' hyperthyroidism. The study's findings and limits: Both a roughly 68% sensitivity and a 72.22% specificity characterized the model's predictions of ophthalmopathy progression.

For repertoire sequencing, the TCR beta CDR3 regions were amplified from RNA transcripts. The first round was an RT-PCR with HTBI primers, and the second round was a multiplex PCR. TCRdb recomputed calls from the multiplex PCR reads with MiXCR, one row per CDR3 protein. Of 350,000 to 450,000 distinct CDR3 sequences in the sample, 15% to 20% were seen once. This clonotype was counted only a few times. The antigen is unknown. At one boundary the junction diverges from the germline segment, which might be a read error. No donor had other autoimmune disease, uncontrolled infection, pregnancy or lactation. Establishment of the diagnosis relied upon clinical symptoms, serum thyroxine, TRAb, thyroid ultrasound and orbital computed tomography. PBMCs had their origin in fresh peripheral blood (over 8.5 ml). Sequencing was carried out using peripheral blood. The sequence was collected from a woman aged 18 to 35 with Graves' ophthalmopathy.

This CDR3 is CASRGTPNTGGLFF. Here the CDR3 DNA reads TGTGCCAGCAGGGGGACGCCGAACACCGGGGGGCTGTTTTTT. This chain connects TRBV9 to TRBJ2-2; tentative D call: TRBD2 (6 bases). Germline CDR1 reads SGDLS; CDR2 reads YYNGEE. This CDR3 has 14 amino acids.